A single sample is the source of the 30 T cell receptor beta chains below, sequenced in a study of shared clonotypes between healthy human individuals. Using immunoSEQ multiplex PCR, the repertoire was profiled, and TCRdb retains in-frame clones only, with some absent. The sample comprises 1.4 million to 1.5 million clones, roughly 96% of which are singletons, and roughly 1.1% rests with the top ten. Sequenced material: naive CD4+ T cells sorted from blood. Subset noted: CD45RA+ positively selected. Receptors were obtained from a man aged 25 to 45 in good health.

DNA for the CDR3: TGTGCCAGCAGCTTAGTCCTTTCTTTGCAGTACTTC. This sequence encodes CASSLVLSLQYF. The chain carries TRBV7-8 and TRBJ2-7; D unresolved. The ends were cut back, 1 base at V and 9 bases at J, with 10 bases in the middle. Germline CDR1 SGHVS, CDR2 FQNEAQ. This CDR3 has 12 residues.

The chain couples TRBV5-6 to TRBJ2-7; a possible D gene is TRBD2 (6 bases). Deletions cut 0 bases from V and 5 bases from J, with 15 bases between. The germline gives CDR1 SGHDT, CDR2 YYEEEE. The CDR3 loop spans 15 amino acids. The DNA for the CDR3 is TGTGCCAGCAGCTTGGGGGTCGGGACTGAGAACGAGCAGTACTTC. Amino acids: CASSLGVGTENEQYF.

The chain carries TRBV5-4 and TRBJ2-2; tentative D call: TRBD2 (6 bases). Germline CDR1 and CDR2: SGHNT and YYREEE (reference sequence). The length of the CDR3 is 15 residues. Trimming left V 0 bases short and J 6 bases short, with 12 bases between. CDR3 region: CASSLGGTSSGELFF. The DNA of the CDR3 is TGTGCCAGCAGCTTGGGTGGGACTTCTTCCGGGGAGCTGTTTTTT.

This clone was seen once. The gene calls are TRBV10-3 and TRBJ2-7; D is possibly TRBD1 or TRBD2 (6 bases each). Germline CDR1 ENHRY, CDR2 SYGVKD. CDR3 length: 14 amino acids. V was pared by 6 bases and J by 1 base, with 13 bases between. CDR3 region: CAIREEGESYEQYF. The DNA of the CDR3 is TGTGCCATCAGGGAGGAGGGGGAATCCTACGAGCAGTACTTC.

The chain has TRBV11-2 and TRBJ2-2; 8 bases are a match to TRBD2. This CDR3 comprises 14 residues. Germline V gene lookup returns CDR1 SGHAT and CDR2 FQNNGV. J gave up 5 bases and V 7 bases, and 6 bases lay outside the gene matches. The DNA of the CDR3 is TGTGCCAGCACCCCAACGGGGGGGACCGGGGAGCTGTTTTTT. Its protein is CASTPTGGTGELFF.

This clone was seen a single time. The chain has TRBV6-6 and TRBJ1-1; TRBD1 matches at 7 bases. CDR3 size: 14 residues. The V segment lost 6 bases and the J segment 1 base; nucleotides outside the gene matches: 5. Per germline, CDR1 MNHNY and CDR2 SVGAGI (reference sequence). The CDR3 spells CASSPGTANTEAFF. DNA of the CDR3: TGTGCCAGCAGCCCCGGGACAGCGAACACTGAAGCTTTCTTT.

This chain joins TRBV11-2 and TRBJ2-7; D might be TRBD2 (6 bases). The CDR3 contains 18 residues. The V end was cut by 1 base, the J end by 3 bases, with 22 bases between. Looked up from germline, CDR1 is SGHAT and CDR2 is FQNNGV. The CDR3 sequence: CASSLATFTGRGRYEQYF. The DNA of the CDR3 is TGTGCCAGCAGCTTAGCCACCTTTACCGGGAGAGGTCGCTACGAGCAGTACTTC.

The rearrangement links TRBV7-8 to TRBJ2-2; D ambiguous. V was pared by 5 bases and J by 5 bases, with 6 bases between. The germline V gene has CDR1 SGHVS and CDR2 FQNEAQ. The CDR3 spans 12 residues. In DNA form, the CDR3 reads TGTGCCAGCAGCCGACGGACCGGGGAGCTGTTTTTT. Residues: CASSRRTGELFF.

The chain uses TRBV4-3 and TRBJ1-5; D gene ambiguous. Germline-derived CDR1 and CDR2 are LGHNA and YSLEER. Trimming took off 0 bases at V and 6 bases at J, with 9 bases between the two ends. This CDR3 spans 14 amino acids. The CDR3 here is CASSQEGWVQPQHF. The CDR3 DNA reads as TGCGCCAGCAGCCAAGAAGGATGGGTTCAGCCCCAGCATTTT.

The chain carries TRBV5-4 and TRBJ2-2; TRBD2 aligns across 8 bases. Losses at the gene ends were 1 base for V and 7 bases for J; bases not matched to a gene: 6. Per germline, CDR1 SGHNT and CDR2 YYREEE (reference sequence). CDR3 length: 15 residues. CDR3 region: CASSLRGGTNGELFF. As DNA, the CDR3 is TGTGCCAGCAGCTTGCGGGGGGGCACAAACGGGGAGCTGTTTTTT. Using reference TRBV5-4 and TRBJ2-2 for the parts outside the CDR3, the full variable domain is ETGVTQSPTHLIKTRGQQVTLRCSSQSGHNTVSWYQQALGQGPQFIFQYYREEENGRGNFPPRFSGLQFPNYSSELNVNALELDDSALYLCASSLRGGTNGELFFGEGSRLTVL.

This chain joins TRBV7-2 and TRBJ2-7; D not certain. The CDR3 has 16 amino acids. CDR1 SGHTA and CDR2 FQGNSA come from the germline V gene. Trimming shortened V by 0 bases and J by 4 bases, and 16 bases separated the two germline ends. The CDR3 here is CASSLALPPTTYEQYF. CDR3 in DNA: TGTGCCAGCAGCTTAGCCCTCCCGCCTACAACTTACGAGCAGTACTTC.

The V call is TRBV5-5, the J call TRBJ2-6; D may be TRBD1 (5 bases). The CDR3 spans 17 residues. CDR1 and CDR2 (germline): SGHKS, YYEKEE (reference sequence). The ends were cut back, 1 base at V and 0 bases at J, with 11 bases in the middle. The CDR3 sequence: CASSLTGHFSGANVLTF. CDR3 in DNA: TGTGCCAGCAGCTTGACCGGACACTTCTCTGGGGCCAACGTCCTGACTTTC. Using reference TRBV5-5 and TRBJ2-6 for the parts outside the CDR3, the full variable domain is DAGVTQSPTHLIKTRGQQVTLRCSPISGHKSVSWYQQVLGQGPQFIFQYYEKEERGRGNFPDRFSARQFPNYSSELNVNALLLGDSALYLCASSLTGHFSGANVLTFGAGSRLTVL.

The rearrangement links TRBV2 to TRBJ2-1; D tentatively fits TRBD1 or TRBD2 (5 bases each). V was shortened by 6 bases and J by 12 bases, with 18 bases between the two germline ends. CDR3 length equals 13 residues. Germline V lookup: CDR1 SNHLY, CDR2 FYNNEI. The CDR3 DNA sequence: TGTGCCAGCAGCGCCGGGGCGCTCGATGGGCAGTTCTTC. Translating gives CASSAGALDGQFF.

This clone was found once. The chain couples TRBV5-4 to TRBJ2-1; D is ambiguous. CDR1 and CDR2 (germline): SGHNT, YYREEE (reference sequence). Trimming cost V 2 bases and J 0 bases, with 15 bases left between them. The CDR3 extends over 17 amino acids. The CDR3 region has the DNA TGTGCCAGCAGCTTTTCAAAACGGAACCCCTCCTACAATGAGCAGTTCTTC. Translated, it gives CASSFSKRNPSYNEQFF.

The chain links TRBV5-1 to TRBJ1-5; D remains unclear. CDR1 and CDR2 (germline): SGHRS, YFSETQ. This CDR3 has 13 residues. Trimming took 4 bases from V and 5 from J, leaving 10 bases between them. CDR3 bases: TGCGCCAGCAGCCCGGATGGATATCAGCCCCAGCATTTT. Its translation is CASSPDGYQPQHF.

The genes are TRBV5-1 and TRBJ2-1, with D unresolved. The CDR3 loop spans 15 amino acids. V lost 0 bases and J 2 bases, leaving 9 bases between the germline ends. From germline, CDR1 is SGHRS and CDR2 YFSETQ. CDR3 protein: CASSLDRTTYNEQFF. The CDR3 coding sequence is TGCGCCAGCAGCTTGGACCGCACGACCTACAATGAGCAGTTCTTC.

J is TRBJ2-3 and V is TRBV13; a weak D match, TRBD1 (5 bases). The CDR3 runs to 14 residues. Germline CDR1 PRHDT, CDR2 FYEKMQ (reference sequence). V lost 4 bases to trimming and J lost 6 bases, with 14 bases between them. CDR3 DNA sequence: TGTGCCAGCAGCTCGGCCTTAAGGGGTGATACGCAGTATTTT. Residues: CASSSALRGDTQYF.

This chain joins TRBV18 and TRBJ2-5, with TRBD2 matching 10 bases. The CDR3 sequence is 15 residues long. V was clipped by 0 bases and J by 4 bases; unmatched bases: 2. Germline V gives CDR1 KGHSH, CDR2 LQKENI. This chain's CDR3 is CASSPPASGRETQYF. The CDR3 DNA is TGTGCCAGCTCACCACCGGCTAGCGGGAGAGAGACCCAGTACTTC. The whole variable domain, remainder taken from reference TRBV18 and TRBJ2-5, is NAGVMQNPRHLVRRRGQEARLRCSPMKGHSHVYWYRQLPEEGLKFMVYLQKENIIDESGMPKERFSAEFPKEGPSILRIQQVVRGDSAAYFCASSPPASGRETQYFGPGTRLLVL.

In nucleotides, the CDR3 is TGTGCCAGCAGCGGTGGACAGGCGAGGCAGGAGACCCAGTACTTC. Its protein product is CASSGGQARQETQYF. V is TRBV2 and J is TRBJ2-5; 7 nucleotides match TRBD1. Germline V lookup: CDR1 SNHLY, CDR2 FYNNEI. CDR3 length: 15 residues. V was pared by 6 bases and J by 5 bases, with 12 bases of the junction left unmatched.

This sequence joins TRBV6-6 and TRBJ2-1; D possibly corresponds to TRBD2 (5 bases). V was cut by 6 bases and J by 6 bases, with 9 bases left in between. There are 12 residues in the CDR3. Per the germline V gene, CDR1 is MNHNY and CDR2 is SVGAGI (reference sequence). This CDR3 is CASSPGSNEQFF. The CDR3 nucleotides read TGTGCCAGCAGCCCTGGGAGCAATGAGCAGTTCTTC.

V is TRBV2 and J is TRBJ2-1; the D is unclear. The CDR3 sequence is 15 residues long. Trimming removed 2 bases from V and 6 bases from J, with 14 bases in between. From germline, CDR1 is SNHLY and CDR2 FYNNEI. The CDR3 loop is CASSEMGQETNEQFF. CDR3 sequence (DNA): TGTGCCAGCAGTGAAATGGGCCAAGAAACCAATGAGCAGTTCTTC.

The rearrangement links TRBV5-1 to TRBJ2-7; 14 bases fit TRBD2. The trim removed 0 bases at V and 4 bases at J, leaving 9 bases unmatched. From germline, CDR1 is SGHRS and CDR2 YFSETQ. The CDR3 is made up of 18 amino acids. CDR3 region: CASSLGLAGGPAVYEQYF. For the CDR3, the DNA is TGCGCCAGCAGCTTGGGACTAGCGGGAGGGCCTGCGGTGTACGAGCAGTACTTC.

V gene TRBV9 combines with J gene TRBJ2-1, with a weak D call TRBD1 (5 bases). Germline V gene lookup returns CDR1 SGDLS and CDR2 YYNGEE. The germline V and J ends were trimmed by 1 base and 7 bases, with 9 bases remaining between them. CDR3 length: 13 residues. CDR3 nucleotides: TGTGCCAGCAGCGTACAGGGCCAAAATGAGCAGTTCTTC. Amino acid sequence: CASSVQGQNEQFF.

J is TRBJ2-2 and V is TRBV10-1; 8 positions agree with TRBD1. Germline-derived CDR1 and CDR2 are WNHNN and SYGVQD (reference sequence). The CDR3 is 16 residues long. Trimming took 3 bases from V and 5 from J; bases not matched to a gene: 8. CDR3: CASSEPGTGGTGELFF. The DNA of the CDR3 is TGCGCCAGCAGTGAACCCGGGACAGGTGGTACCGGGGAGCTGTTTTTT.

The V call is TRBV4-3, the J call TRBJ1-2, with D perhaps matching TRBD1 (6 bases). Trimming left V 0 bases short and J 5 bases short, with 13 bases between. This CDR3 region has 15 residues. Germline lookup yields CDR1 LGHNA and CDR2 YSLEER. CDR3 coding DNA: TGCGCCAGCAGCCAAGATCTAAGGACAGTTTATGGCTACACCTTC. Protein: CASSQDLRTVYGYTF.

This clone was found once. The CDR3 loop reads CAISESGGRYEQYF. The CDR3 bases are TGTGCCATCAGTGAGTCGGGTGGACGCTACGAGCAGTACTTC. V is TRBV10-3 and J is TRBJ2-7; D unresolved. The length of the CDR3 is 14 residues. The germline V gene has CDR1 ENHRY and CDR2 SYGVKD. V was clipped by 0 bases and J by 3 bases, with 9 bases between them.

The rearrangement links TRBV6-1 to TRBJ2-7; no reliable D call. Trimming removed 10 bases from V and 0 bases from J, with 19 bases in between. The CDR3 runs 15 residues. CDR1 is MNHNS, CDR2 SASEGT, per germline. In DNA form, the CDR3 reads TGTGCCACCGTCGTACTGAAGGGTTACTCCTACGAGCAGTACTTC. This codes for CATVVLKGYSYEQYF.

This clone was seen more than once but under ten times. DNA for the CDR3: TGTGCCAGCAGTGAAGCCGGACGCTTGGAAAAACTGTTTTTT. This translates into CASSEAGRLEKLFF. V gene TRBV6-1 combines with J gene TRBJ1-4; no reliable D call. Germline CDR1 and CDR2: MNHNS and SASEGT. This CDR3 is built from 14 residues. Trimming left V 0 bases short and J 8 bases short, with 10 bases between.

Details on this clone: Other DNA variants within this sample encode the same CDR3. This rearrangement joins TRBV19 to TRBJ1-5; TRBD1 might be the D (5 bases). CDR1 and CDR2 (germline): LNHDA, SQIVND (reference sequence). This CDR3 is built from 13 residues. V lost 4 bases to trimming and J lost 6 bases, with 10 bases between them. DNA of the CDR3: TGTGCCAGTAGTACAGGGCCTGGTCAGCCCCAGCATTTT. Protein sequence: CASSTGPGQPQHF.

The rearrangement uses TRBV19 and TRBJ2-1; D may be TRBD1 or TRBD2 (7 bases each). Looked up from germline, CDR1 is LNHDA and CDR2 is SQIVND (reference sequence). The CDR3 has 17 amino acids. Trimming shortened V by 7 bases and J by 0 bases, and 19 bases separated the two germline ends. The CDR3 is CASKFRQGGSSYNEQFF. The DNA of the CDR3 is TGTGCCAGTAAATTCCGACAGGGAGGGAGCTCCTACAATGAGCAGTTCTTC.